This TCR beta chain originates from a study of vaccination and CD4 T cells after COVID-19. Study-level results: Convalescent patients' median share of reactive clones seen only post-vaccination was approximately 85%.

Treatment defined: approximately nine-day PBMC culture with coronavirus spike peptide pools or control peptides (ViraFEST assay). The Oncomine TCR Beta short-read assay sequenced DNA from cultured CD4+ T cells. TCRdb redid the calling of the PCR reads with MiXCR, one entry per CDR3 protein. The profile shows more than 15,000 distinct CDR3 sequences, approximately 45% of them singletons. To note about this clonotype: As yet, its antigen is unknown.

Source: CD4+ T cells from blood, cultured in vitro, taken before SARS-CoV-2 vaccination. The clonotype was recovered from a human donor who had recovered from COVID-19.

The CDR3 loop is CASSEGQGHYEQYF. In DNA form, the CDR3 reads TGTGCCAGCAGTGAGGGACAGGGCCACTACGAGCAGTACTTC. The V gene is TRBV25-1, the J gene TRBJ2-7; TRBD1 aligns across 9 bases. Per the germline V gene, CDR1 is MGHDK and CDR2 is SYGVNS. V lost 3 bases, J lost 3 bases, and 3 bases stayed unmatched. The CDR3 loop spans 14 amino acids.